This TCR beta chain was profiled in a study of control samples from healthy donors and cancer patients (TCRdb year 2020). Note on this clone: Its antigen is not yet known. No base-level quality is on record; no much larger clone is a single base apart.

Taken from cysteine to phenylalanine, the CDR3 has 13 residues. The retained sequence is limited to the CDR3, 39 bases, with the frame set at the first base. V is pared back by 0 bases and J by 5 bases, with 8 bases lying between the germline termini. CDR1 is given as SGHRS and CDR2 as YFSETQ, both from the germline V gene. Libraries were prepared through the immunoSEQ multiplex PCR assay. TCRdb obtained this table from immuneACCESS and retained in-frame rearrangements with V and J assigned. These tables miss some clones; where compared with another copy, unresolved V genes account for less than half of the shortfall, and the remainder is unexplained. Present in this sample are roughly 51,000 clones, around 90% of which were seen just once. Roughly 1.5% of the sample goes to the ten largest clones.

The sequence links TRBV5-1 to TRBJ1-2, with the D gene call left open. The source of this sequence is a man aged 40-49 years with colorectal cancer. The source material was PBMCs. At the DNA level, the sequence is TGCGCCAGCAGCTTGGCTTCTTGGTATGGCTACACCTTC. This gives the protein CASSLASWYGYTF.